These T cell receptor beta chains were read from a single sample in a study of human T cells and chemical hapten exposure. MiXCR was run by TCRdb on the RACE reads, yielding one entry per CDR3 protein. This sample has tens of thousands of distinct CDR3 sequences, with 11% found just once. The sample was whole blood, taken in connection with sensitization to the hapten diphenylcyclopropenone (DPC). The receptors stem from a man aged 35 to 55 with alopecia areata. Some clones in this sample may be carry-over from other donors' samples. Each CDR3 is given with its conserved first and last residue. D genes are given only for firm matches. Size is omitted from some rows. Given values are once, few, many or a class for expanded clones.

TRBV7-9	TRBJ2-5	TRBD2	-	TGTGCCAGCAGCCCGGGACTAGCGGGAGGGGCCCAAGAGACCCAGTACTTC	CASSPGLAGGAQETQYF
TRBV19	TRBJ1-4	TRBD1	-	TGTGCCAGTAGTTGGACAGGGAAGAATGAAAAACTGTTTTTT	CASSWTGKNEKLFF
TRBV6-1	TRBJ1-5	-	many	TGTGCCAGCAGTGAGGAGGGGCCCAATCAGCCCCAGCATTTT	CASSEEGPNQPQHF
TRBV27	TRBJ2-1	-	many	TGTGCCAGCAGTTCTGGGGGCCGAAGCTCCTACAATGAGCAGTTCTTC	CASSSGGRSSYNEQFF
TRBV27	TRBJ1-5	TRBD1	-	TGTGCCAGCAGTTCAAGGCAGGGGGTGATGGGAGGCCAGCCCCAGCATTTT	CASSSRQGVMGGQPQHF
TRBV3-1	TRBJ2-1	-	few	TGTGCCAGCAGCCAAGGCCGGGACTCTTCCTACAATGAGCAGTTCTTC	CASSQGRDSSYNEQFF
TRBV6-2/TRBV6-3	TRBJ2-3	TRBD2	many	TGTGCCAGCAGCCCCGGGGGTAGCGGGGCCCTCCGAAGCCGCACAGATACGCAGTATTTT	CASSPGGSGALRSRTDTQYF
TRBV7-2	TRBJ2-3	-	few	TGTGCCAGCAGCTCCCAAAGCACAGATACGCAGTATTTT	CASSSQSTDTQYF
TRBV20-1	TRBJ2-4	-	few	TGCAGTGCTAGACCGGGATCGGACATTCAGTACTTC	CSARPGSDIQYF
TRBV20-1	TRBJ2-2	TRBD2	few	TGCAGTGCTATGGCTAGCGGGATGACCGGGGAGCTGTTTTTT	CSAMASGMTGELFF
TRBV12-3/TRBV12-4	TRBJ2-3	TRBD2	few	TGTGCCAGCAGTTCCCGGACTAGCGGGGGTAATACGCAGTATTTT	CASSSRTSGGNTQYF
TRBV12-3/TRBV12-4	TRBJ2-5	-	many	TGTGCCAGCAGCCCTGGAGAGACCCAGTACTTC	CASSPGETQYF
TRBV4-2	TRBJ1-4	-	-	TGCGCCAGCAGCCCTACGTCTGGGACTAATGAAAAACTGTTTTTT	CASSPTSGTNEKLFF
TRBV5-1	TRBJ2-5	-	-	TGCGCCAGCAGCCGTTTCGGGGGCGGCCAAGAGACCCAGTACTTC	CASSRFGGGQETQYF
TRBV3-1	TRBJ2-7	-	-	TGTGCCAGCAGCCAAGTTACCTCCTACGAGCAGTACTTC	CASSQVTSYEQYF
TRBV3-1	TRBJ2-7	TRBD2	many	TGTGCCAGCAGCCATAGCGGGAGAGACTACGAGCAGTACTTC	CASSHSGRDYEQYF
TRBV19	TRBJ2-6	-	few	TGTGCCAGTAGTATATGGGTTACCGGGGCCAACGTCCTGACTTTC	CASSIWVTGANVLTF
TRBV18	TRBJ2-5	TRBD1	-	TGTGCCAGCTCACTCGACAGGGGGCACGAGACCCAGTACTTC	CASSLDRGHETQYF
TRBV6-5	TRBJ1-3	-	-	TGTGCCAGCAGTTACTTCGGGACGAGGATCTCTGGAAACACCATATATTTT	CASSYFGTRISGNTIYF
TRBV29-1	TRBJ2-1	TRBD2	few	TGCAGCGTTGAAAGACTAGCGGGGCCTGAGCAGTTCTTC	CSVERLAGPEQFF
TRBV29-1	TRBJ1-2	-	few	TGCAGCGTTGAGGTCCGGCAGTACTACACCTTC	CSVEVRQYYTF
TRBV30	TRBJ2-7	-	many	TGTGCCTCGAACACCGGGGGGCGCGAGCAGTACTTC	CASNTGGREQYF
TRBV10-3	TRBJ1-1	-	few	TGTGCCATCAGTGATCGAGGTAGGGAGACGGACACTGAAGCTTTCTTT	CAISDRGRETDTEAFF
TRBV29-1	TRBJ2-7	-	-	TGCAGCGTTGCACAGGCGACCTACGAGCAGTACTTC	CSVAQATYEQYF
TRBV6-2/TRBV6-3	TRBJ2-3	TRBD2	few	TGTGCCAGCAGTTACCCTCCACTAGCGGGAGGTGGGGATACGCAGTATTTT	CASSYPPLAGGGDTQYF
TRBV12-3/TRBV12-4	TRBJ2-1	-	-	TGTGCCAGCAGTTTCCTCGGTGGTGGTGAGCAGTTCTTC	CASSFLGGGEQFF
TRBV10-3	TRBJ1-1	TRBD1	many	TGTGCCATCAGACCGGGACAGGGGACCGGGGCAAAGATGAACACTGAAGCTTTCTTT	CAIRPGQGTGAKMNTEAFF
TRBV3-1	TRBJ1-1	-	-	TGTGCCAGCAGTCAGGGACCGGAGGGTGAAGCTTTCTTT	CASSQGPEGEAFF
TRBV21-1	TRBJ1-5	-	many	TGTGCCAGCAGCATACAGCCCCAGCATTTT	CASSIQPQHF
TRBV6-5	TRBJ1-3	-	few	TGTGCCAGCAGGAAGGATGGCACCTCTGGAAACACCATATATTTT	CASRKDGTSGNTIYF
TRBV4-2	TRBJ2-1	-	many	TGTGCCAGCAGCCAAGAAATGGCTAGCAATGAGCAGTTCTTC	CASSQEMASNEQFF
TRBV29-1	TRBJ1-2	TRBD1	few	TGCAGCGCGGGACAGGGGCGTAACGATGGCTACACCTTC	CSAGQGRNDGYTF
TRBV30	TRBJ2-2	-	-	TGTGCCTGGAGTGTAGTCTTGAAAAGCGGGGAGCTGTTTTTT	CAWSVVLKSGELFF
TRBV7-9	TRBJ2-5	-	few	TGTGCCAGCAGCCAGGAGACGCGAGGAGAGACCCAGTACTTC	CASSQETRGETQYF
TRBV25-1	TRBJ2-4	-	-	TGTGCCAGCAGTGGATTAGATTTCAAAAACATTCAGTACTTC	CASSGLDFKNIQYF
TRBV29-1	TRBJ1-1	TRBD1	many	TGCAGCGTAAAGGGACAGCCGAACACTGAAGCTTTCTTT	CSVKGQPNTEAFF
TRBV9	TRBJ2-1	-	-	TGTGCCAGCAGCCCCACGAGTGAGCAGTTCTTC	CASSPTSEQFF
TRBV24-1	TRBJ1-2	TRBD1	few	TGTGCCACCAGTGAGGGACAGGGTAGCGGCTACACCTTC	CATSEGQGSGYTF
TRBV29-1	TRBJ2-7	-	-	TGCAGCGTTGAGGTATCCAGGACCTACGAGCAGTACTTC	CSVEVSRTYEQYF
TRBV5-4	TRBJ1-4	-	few	TGTGCCAGCAGCCCGGGACTGAATAATGAAAAACTGTTTTTT	CASSPGLNNEKLFF
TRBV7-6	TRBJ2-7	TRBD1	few	TGTGCCAGCAGCTCCTGGACAGGGCGCGAGCAGTACTTC	CASSSWTGREQYF
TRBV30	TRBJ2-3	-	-	TGTGCCTGGAGTGTAAGCGGACTACCCTTTTCACAGTCAGATACGCAGTATTTT	CAWSVSGLPFSQSDTQYF
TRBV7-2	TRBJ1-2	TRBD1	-	TGTGCCAGCAGCTCCGGAGGGACAGGGGGCTGGTATGGCTACACCTTC	CASSSGGTGGWYGYTF
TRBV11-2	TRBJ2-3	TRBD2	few	TGTGCCAGCAGCTCTACGGGACTAGCGGGAGGGCTCGGCACAGATACGCAGTATTTT	CASSSTGLAGGLGTDTQYF
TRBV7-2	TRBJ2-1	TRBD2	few	TGTGCCAGCAGCGGGGGGGACTTAGCACCCTCTAGAAATGAGCAGTTCTTC	CASSGGDLAPSRNEQFF
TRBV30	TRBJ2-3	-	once	TGTGCCTGGAGTGTAATGGAGGGTCGGGGCACAGATACGCAGTATTTT	CAWSVMEGRGTDTQYF
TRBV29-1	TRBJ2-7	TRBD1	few	TGCAGCGTTGAGAAGGGACAGGGGAACCTCTACGAGCAGTACTTC	CSVEKGQGNLYEQYF
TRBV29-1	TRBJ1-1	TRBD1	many	TGCAGCGGACACAGGGGGCCGGACACTGAAGCTTTCTTT	CSGHRGPDTEAFF
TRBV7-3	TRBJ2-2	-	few	TGTGCCAGCAGCTTGGGCAGTCTGGCGACGGGGGAGCTGTTTTTT	CASSLGSLATGELFF
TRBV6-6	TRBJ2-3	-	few	TGTGCCAGCAGGAATTACGGGTTGACAGATACGCAGTATTTT	CASRNYGLTDTQYF
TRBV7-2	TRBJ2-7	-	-	TGTGCCAGCAGCCCGTGGGGGGACGGGACGCAGTACTTC	CASSPWGDGTQYF
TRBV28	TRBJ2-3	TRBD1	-	TGTGCCAGCAATATTCACCGGGACAGACGATCTAGCACAGATACGCAGTATTTT	CASNIHRDRRSSTDTQYF
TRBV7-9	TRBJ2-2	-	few	TGTGCCAGCAGCCCGATACTCTTGGCCGGGGAGCTGTTTTTT	CASSPILLAGELFF
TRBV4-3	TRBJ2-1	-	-	TGCGCCAGCAGCCAAAACGAAATAGGAGGTGGTAACAATGAGCAGTTCTTC	CASSQNEIGGGNNEQFF
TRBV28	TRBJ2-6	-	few	TGTGCCAGCAGTTGGGAGGGGGCTGGGGCCAACGTCCTGACTTTC	CASSWEGAGANVLTF
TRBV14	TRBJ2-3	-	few	TGTGCCAGCAGCCCAGAGTGGAGCACAGATACGCAGTATTTT	CASSPEWSTDTQYF
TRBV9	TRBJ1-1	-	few	TGTGCCAGCAGCGTAGGGAGCATTACGAACACTGAAGCTTTCTTT	CASSVGSITNTEAFF
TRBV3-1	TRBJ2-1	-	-	TGTGCCAGCAGCCAAGGTTACAATGAGCAGTTCTTC	CASSQGYNEQFF
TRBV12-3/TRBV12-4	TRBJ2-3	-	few	TGTGCCAGCAGTCCCGGAAGGGGCAAAGATACGCAGTATTTT	CASSPGRGKDTQYF